This TCR beta chain was sequenced during a study of graft-versus-host responses after intestinal transplantation. In regard to this clone: Antigen: not known.

The method was immunoSEQ multiplex PCR; TCRdb's version includes in-frame clones alone and lacks a portion of them. Among tens of thousands of clones listed, roughly 87% were seen once. Sequenced here: unstimulated CD8+ T cells sorted from spleen or lymph node cells, sampled before intestinal transplant. The receptor's source is a human donor who received an intestinal transplant.

CDR3 sequence reads: CASSGGSTGEAFF. DNA of the CDR3: TGTGCCAGCAGCGGAGGTTCTACAGGGGAAGCTTTCTTT. The gene calls are TRBV9 and TRBJ1-1; D is perhaps TRBD1 (6 bases). This CDR3 has 13 amino acids. V gave up 3 bases and J gave up 8 bases, with 14 bases separating them. Germline V lookup: CDR1 SGDLS, CDR2 YYNGEE.